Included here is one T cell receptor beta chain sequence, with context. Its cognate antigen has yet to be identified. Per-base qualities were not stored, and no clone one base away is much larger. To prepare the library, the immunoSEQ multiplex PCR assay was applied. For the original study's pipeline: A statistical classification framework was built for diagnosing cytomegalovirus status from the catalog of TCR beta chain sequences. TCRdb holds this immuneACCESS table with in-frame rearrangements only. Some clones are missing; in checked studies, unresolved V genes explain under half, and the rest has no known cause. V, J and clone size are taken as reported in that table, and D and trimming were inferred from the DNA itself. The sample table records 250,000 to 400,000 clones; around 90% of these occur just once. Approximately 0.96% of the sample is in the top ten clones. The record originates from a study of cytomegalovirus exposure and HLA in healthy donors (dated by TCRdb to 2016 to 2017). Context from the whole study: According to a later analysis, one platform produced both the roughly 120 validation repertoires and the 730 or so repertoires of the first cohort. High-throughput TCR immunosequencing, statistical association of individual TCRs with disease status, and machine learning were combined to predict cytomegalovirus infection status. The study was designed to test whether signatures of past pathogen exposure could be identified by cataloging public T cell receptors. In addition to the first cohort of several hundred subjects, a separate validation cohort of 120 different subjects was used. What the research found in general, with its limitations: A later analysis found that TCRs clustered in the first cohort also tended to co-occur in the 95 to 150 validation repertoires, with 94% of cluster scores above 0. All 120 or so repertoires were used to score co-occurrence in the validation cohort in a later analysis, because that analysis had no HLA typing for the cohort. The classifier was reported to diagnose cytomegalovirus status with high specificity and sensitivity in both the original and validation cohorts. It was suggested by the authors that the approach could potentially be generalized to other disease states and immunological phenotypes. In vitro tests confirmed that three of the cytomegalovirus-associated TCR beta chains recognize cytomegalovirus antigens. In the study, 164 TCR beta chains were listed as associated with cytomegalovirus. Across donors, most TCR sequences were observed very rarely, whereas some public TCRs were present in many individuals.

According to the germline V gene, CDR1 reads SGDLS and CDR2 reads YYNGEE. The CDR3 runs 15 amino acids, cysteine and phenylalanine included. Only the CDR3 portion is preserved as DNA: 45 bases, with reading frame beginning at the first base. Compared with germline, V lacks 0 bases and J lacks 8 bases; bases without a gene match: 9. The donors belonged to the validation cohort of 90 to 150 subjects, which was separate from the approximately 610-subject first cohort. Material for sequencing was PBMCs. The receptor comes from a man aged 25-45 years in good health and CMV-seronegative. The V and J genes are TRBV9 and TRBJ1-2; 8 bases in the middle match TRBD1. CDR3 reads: CASSVEGQGAWGYTF. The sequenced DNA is TGTGCCAGCAGCGTAGAAGGGCAGGGGGCTTGGGGCTACACCTTC.